Listed below are T cell receptor beta chains from one sample, sequenced in a study of cytomegalovirus exposure and HLA in healthy donors. Sequencing was performed with immunoSEQ multiplex PCR; in TCRdb, only in-frame clones are kept and a portion is missing. In the table there are some 180,000 clones, more than 70% of which are singletons. Material: PBMCs. These receptors were taken from a girl aged 10-17 years in good health and CMV-seropositive. CDR3s include the opening cysteine and the closing phenylalanine or tryptophan. Each record gives: J gene, V gene, clone size, D gene, CDR3 protein, CDR3 DNA. A D gene is named only where the DNA matches it firmly. Not every row has a clone size; where given, it reads once, few, many or a size class.

J gene: TRBJ2-5; V gene: TRBV5-6; clone size: .; D gene: TRBD2; CDR3 protein: CASSLTSAVPRETQYF; CDR3 DNA: TGTGCCAGCAGCTTGACTAGCGCCGTACCTAGGGAGACCCAGTACTTC
J gene: TRBJ2-5; V gene: TRBV29-1; clone size: .; D gene: .; CDR3 protein: CSARPGFLETQYF; CDR3 DNA: TGCAGCGCCCGACCGGGATTTCTAGAGACCCAGTACTTC
J gene: TRBJ1-2; V gene: TRBV21-1; clone size: .; D gene: .; CDR3 protein: CASIPPRGNYGYTF; CDR3 DNA: TGTGCCAGCATCCCGCCCAGAGGAAACTATGGCTACACCTTC
J gene: TRBJ2-7; V gene: TRBV27; clone size: .; D gene: .; CDR3 protein: CASQNPGSHEQYF; CDR3 DNA: TGTGCCAGCCAAAACCCCGGGTCCCACGAGCAGTACTTC
J gene: TRBJ2-1; V gene: TRBV10-3; clone size: .; D gene: TRBD2; CDR3 protein: CAISESGGRAETYNEQFF; CDR3 DNA: TGTGCCATCAGTGAGTCTGGTGGGAGGGCCGAAACATACAATGAGCAGTTCTTC
J gene: TRBJ2-1; V gene: TRBV9; clone size: .; D gene: .; CDR3 protein: CASSVEPGSYNEQFF; CDR3 DNA: TGTGCCAGCAGCGTAGAGCCGGGCTCCTACAATGAGCAGTTCTTC
J gene: TRBJ2-4; V gene: TRBV18; clone size: .; D gene: .; CDR3 protein: CASSPPVGRNIQYF; CDR3 DNA: TGTGCCAGCTCACCACCGGTGGGGCGAAACATTCAGTACTTC
J gene: TRBJ2-7; V gene: TRBV6-1; clone size: .; D gene: .; CDR3 protein: CASTPQTSYEQYF; CDR3 DNA: TGTGCCAGCACCCCACAAACGTCCTACGAGCAGTACTTC
J gene: TRBJ2-7; V gene: TRBV10-3; clone size: .; D gene: .; CDR3 protein: CAITSDSFYEQYF; CDR3 DNA: TGTGCCATCACCTCCGACTCATTCTACGAGCAGTACTTC
J gene: TRBJ1-2; V gene: TRBV19; clone size: .; D gene: TRBD1; CDR3 protein: CASSSDRDYGYTF; CDR3 DNA: TGTGCCAGTAGTTCGGACAGGGACTATGGCTACACCTTC
J gene: TRBJ1-1; V gene: TRBV6-4; clone size: .; D gene: TRBD1; CDR3 protein: CASSVDRDTEAFF; CDR3 DNA: TGTGCCAGCAGTGTAGACAGGGACACTGAAGCTTTCTTT
J gene: TRBJ1-4; V gene: TRBV30; clone size: .; D gene: .; CDR3 protein: CAWSKNKGVATNEKLFF; CDR3 DNA: TGTGCCTGGAGTAAAAATAAGGGGGTCGCAACTAATGAAAAACTGTTTTTT
J gene: TRBJ1-5; V gene: TRBV19; clone size: .; D gene: .; CDR3 protein: CASSYSNQPQHF; CDR3 DNA: TGTGCCAGTAGCTATAGCAATCAGCCCCAGCATTTT
J gene: TRBJ2-2; V gene: TRBV5-1; clone size: .; D gene: TRBD2; CDR3 protein: CASSLRLAGAIGELFF; CDR3 DNA: TGCGCCAGCAGCTTGAGGCTAGCGGGAGCTATCGGGGAGCTGTTTTTT
J gene: TRBJ1-5; V gene: TRBV10-3; clone size: .; D gene: .; CDR3 protein: CAISPEGNQPQHF; CDR3 DNA: TGTGCCATCAGCCCTGAGGGCAATCAGCCCCAGCATTTT
J gene: TRBJ1-4; V gene: TRBV5-1; clone size: .; D gene: .; CDR3 protein: CASSLAAGGGEKLFF; CDR3 DNA: TGCGCCAGCAGCTTGGCCGCAGGTGGTGGTGAAAAACTGTTTTTT
J gene: TRBJ1-2; V gene: TRBV4-2; clone size: few; D gene: .; CDR3 protein: CASSQDMGANYGYTF; CDR3 DNA: TGTGCCAGCAGCCAAGATATGGGGGCGAACTATGGCTACACCTTC
J gene: TRBJ1-3; V gene: TRBV11-2; clone size: .; D gene: TRBD1; CDR3 protein: CASSLRQGGNTIYF; CDR3 DNA: TGTGCCAGCAGCTTGCGACAGGGAGGAAACACCATATATTTT
J gene: TRBJ2-1; V gene: TRBV7-2; clone size: .; D gene: TRBD2; CDR3 protein: CASSFRSSGAYNEQFF; CDR3 DNA: TGTGCCAGCAGCTTTAGGTCTAGCGGCGCCTACAATGAGCAGTTCTTC
J gene: TRBJ1-2; V gene: TRBV30; clone size: .; D gene: .; CDR3 protein: CAWTPLGSGYGYTF; CDR3 DNA: TGTGCCTGGACCCCCCTCGGAAGCGGCTATGGCTACACCTTC
J gene: TRBJ2-4; V gene: TRBV30; clone size: .; D gene: .; CDR3 protein: CAWSAMGAARNIQYF; CDR3 DNA: TGTGCCTGGAGTGCTATGGGGGCAGCTAGAAACATTCAGTACTTC
J gene: TRBJ2-5; V gene: TRBV4-2; clone size: .; D gene: .; CDR3 protein: CASSQAFQEETQYF; CDR3 DNA: TGTGCCAGCAGCCAAGCGTTCCAGGAAGAGACCCAGTACTTC
J gene: TRBJ2-7; V gene: TRBV7-6; clone size: .; D gene: TRBD1; CDR3 protein: CASSLDRAGEQYF; CDR3 DNA: TGTGCCAGCAGCTTGGACAGGGCGGGCGAGCAGTACTTC
J gene: TRBJ2-2; V gene: TRBV19; clone size: .; D gene: TRBD2; CDR3 protein: CASSRRTSGTGELFF; CDR3 DNA: TGTGCCAGTAGTCGCAGGACTAGCGGGACCGGGGAGCTGTTTTTT
J gene: TRBJ2-7; V gene: TRBV4-3; clone size: .; D gene: TRBD2; CDR3 protein: CASSQGLAVAEQYF; CDR3 DNA: TGCGCCAGCAGCCAGGGACTAGCGGTAGCCGAGCAGTACTTC
J gene: TRBJ2-7; V gene: TRBV4-1; clone size: .; D gene: TRBD1; CDR3 protein: CASSQAGTGSYEQYF; CDR3 DNA: TGCGCCAGCAGCCAAGCCGGGACAGGGTCCTACGAGCAGTACTTC
J gene: TRBJ2-2; V gene: TRBV11-2; clone size: few; D gene: .; CDR3 protein: CASSLGPNTGELFF; CDR3 DNA: TGTGCCAGCAGCTTAGGGCCGAACACCGGGGAGCTGTTTTTT
J gene: TRBJ1-1; V gene: TRBV2; clone size: .; D gene: TRBD1; CDR3 protein: CASSEQGAHTEAFF; CDR3 DNA: TGTGCCAGCAGCGAACAGGGGGCGCACACTGAAGCTTTCTTT
J gene: TRBJ1-1; V gene: TRBV7-8; clone size: .; D gene: .; CDR3 protein: CASSTNRVVPPAGTEAFF; CDR3 DNA: TGTGCCAGCAGCACAAACAGGGTAGTACCGCCGGCCGGCACTGAAGCTTTCTTT
J gene: TRBJ1-5; V gene: TRBV30; clone size: .; D gene: TRBD1; CDR3 protein: CAWSVRGRLSNQPQHF; CDR3 DNA: TGTGCCTGGAGTGTCAGGGGGCGCTTGAGCAATCAGCCCCAGCATTTT
J gene: TRBJ1-6; V gene: TRBV27; clone size: .; D gene: .; CDR3 protein: CASSFRDNSPLHF; CDR3 DNA: TGTGCCAGCAGTTTTCGGGATAATTCACCCCTCCACTTT
J gene: TRBJ1-1; V gene: TRBV7-9; clone size: .; D gene: .; CDR3 protein: CASSPRTGNTEAFF; CDR3 DNA: TGTGCCAGCAGCCCCAGGACGGGAAACACTGAAGCTTTCTTT
J gene: TRBJ2-7; V gene: TRBV7-9; clone size: .; D gene: TRBD2; CDR3 protein: CASSIIRLAGGVYEQYF; CDR3 DNA: TGTGCCAGCAGCATTATACGACTAGCGGGTGGAGTCTACGAGCAGTACTTC
J gene: TRBJ2-3; V gene: TRBV4-1; clone size: .; D gene: .; CDR3 protein: CASSQVNFLGQNTDTQYF; CDR3 DNA: TGCGCCAGCAGCCAAGTTAACTTTCTTGGACAGAACACAGATACGCAGTATTTT
J gene: TRBJ2-3; V gene: TRBV14; clone size: .; D gene: .; CDR3 protein: CASSFLSGKSTDTQYF; CDR3 DNA: TGTGCCAGCAGCTTTTTATCAGGGAAGTCCACAGATACGCAGTATTTT
J gene: TRBJ2-7; V gene: TRBV27; clone size: .; D gene: TRBD2; CDR3 protein: CASSLKLAGAREQYF; CDR3 DNA: TGTGCCAGCAGTTTAAAACTAGCGGGAGCGCGGGAGCAGTACTTC
J gene: TRBJ2-3; V gene: TRBV4-1; clone size: .; D gene: .; CDR3 protein: CASSQGPGSTDTQYF; CDR3 DNA: TGCGCCAGCAGCCAAGGCCCAGGTTCCACAGATACGCAGTATTTT
J gene: TRBJ1-1; V gene: TRBV27; clone size: .; D gene: .; CDR3 protein: CASSSEGTPNTEAFF; CDR3 DNA: TGTGCCAGCAGTTCAGAGGGGACACCTAACACTGAAGCTTTCTTT
J gene: TRBJ1-1; V gene: TRBV4-1; clone size: few; D gene: .; CDR3 protein: CASSQPTDMNTEAFF; CDR3 DNA: TGCGCCAGCAGCCAACCGACAGATATGAACACTGAAGCTTTCTTT
J gene: TRBJ1-2; V gene: TRBV6-1; clone size: .; D gene: .; CDR3 protein: CASNSRGAPYGYTF; CDR3 DNA: TGTGCCAGCAACTCACGCGGGGCCCCCTATGGCTACACCTTC
J gene: TRBJ2-7; V gene: TRBV6-5; clone size: .; D gene: .; CDR3 protein: CASSYFPGGIYEQYF; CDR3 DNA: TGTGCCAGCAGTTACTTTCCCGGGGGTATATACGAGCAGTACTTC
J gene: TRBJ2-3; V gene: TRBV12-5; clone size: once; D gene: TRBD2; CDR3 protein: CASGLSGSQDTQYF; CDR3 DNA: TGTGCTAGTGGTTTGAGCGGGAGTCAAGATACGCAGTATTTT
J gene: TRBJ2-2; V gene: TRBV5-1; clone size: few; D gene: TRBD2; CDR3 protein: CARSRGGTYTGELFF; CDR3 DNA: TGCGCCAGAAGCCGGGGGGGGACTTACACCGGGGAGCTGTTTTTT
J gene: TRBJ2-7; V gene: TRBV27; clone size: .; D gene: TRBD2; CDR3 protein: CASSIASGRYEQYF; CDR3 DNA: TGTGCCAGCAGTATAGCTAGCGGACGATACGAGCAGTACTTC
J gene: TRBJ2-2; V gene: TRBV5-1; clone size: .; D gene: .; CDR3 protein: CASSLGGTNTGELFF; CDR3 DNA: TGCGCCAGCAGCTTGGGAGGGACGAACACCGGGGAGCTGTTTTTT
J gene: TRBJ2-7; V gene: TRBV10-1; clone size: .; D gene: TRBD1; CDR3 protein: CASSDSGTGSYEQYF; CDR3 DNA: TGCGCCAGCAGTGATTCCGGGACAGGCTCCTACGAGCAGTACTTC
J gene: TRBJ1-1; V gene: TRBV6-5; clone size: once; D gene: TRBD1; CDR3 protein: CASSAPQGDTEAFF; CDR3 DNA: TGTGCCAGCAGTGCACCACAGGGGGACACTGAAGCTTTCTTT
J gene: TRBJ2-7; V gene: TRBV5-4; clone size: .; D gene: TRBD2; CDR3 protein: CASSSFSGYEQYF; CDR3 DNA: TGTGCCAGCAGCTCCTTTAGCGGGTACGAGCAGTACTTC
J gene: TRBJ2-7; V gene: TRBV7-9; clone size: few; D gene: .; CDR3 protein: CASSSEYF; CDR3 DNA: TGTGCCAGCAGCTCCGAGTACTTC
J gene: TRBJ2-5; V gene: TRBV7-9; clone size: .; D gene: TRBD2; CDR3 protein: CASSLATSGKGETQYF; CDR3 DNA: TGTGCCAGCAGCTTAGCGACTAGCGGGAAGGGAGAGACCCAGTACTTC
J gene: TRBJ2-6; V gene: TRBV7-9; clone size: .; D gene: .; CDR3 protein: CASSLWKGQIGSGANVLTF; CDR3 DNA: TGTGCCAGCAGCTTATGGAAAGGACAAATTGGGTCTGGGGCCAACGTCCTGACTTTC
J gene: TRBJ2-3; V gene: TRBV6-6; clone size: few; D gene: TRBD1; CDR3 protein: CASTPQGADTQYF; CDR3 DNA: TGTGCCAGCACCCCCCAGGGGGCAGATACGCAGTATTTT
J gene: TRBJ1-4; V gene: TRBV7-9; clone size: once; D gene: .; CDR3 protein: CASSLPGQGEKLFF; CDR3 DNA: TGTGCCAGCAGCCTTCCGGGACAAGGGGAAAAACTGTTTTTT
J gene: TRBJ2-1; V gene: TRBV5-5; clone size: .; D gene: .; CDR3 protein: CASSLSYEQFF; CDR3 DNA: TGTGCCAGCAGCTTAAGCTATGAGCAGTTCTTC
J gene: TRBJ2-5; V gene: TRBV29-1; clone size: .; D gene: .; CDR3 protein: CSVRTVEETQYF; CDR3 DNA: TGCAGCGTACGGACAGTCGAAGAGACCCAGTACTTC
J gene: TRBJ2-7; V gene: TRBV6-6; clone size: .; D gene: TRBD1; CDR3 protein: CASKVGTGPLKYF; CDR3 DNA: TGTGCCAGCAAAGTCGGGACAGGCCCCTTGAAGTACTTC
J gene: TRBJ1-5; V gene: TRBV27; clone size: .; D gene: .; CDR3 protein: CASMSWADNQPQHF; CDR3 DNA: TGTGCCAGCATGTCCTGGGCAGATAATCAGCCCCAGCATTTT
J gene: TRBJ2-1; V gene: TRBV30; clone size: .; D gene: TRBD2; CDR3 protein: CAWTTGLAATNEQFF; CDR3 DNA: TGTGCCTGGACTACGGGACTAGCGGCAACAAATGAGCAGTTCTTC
J gene: TRBJ2-1; V gene: TRBV7-3; clone size: .; D gene: TRBD2; CDR3 protein: CASSLGTSWANEQFF; CDR3 DNA: TGTGCCAGCAGCTTAGGGACTAGTTGGGCCAATGAGCAGTTCTTC
J gene: TRBJ2-7; V gene: TRBV5-6; clone size: .; D gene: .; CDR3 protein: CASSVGQNYEQYF; CDR3 DNA: TGTGCCAGCAGCGTAGGACAGAACTACGAGCAGTACTTC